This T cell receptor beta chain was captured in a study of cytomegalovirus exposure and HLA in healthy donors. There are 17 residues in the CDR3. Losses at the gene ends were 1 base for V and 0 bases for J; bases not matched to a gene: 4. CDR1 is MGHRA, CDR2 YSYEKL, per germline. In the PCR, 60 Vbeta and 13 Jbeta primers were used. Measured with immunoSEQ multiplex PCR; TCRdb has only the in-frame clones, and not every one. Counted here are about 200,000 clones, 75% to 85% occurring once; the ten biggest clones make up approximately 6.5%. The sequenced sample was PBMCs. The sequence was collected from a woman in her 50s in good health and CMV-seropositive. This rearrangement joins TRBV4-1 to TRBJ2-7; TRBD2 aligns across 12 bases. Written as DNA, the CDR3 is TGCGCCAGCAGCCAAGTGCTAGCGGGGGGGAGCTCCTACGAGCAGTACTTC. This sequence encodes CASSQVLAGGSSYEQYF.